These T cell receptor beta chains were read from a single sample in a study of cytomegalovirus exposure and HLA in healthy donors. Method: immunoSEQ multiplex PCR; TCRdb's copy keeps in-frame clones and lacks some. Here the sample spans 150,000 to 200,000 clones, roughly 81% being singletons. The sample was PBMCs. The receptors originated from a woman between 25 and 40 years old in good health and CMV-seronegative. The CDR3 runs from the conserved cysteine through the conserved F or W. A D gene is named only where the DNA matches it firmly. A row's size may be missing; if present it is once, few, many or a size class.

CDR3 protein: CASMGQGLSYEKLFF
CDR3 DNA: TGTGCCAGCATGGGCCAGGGTCTTAGTTATGAAAAACTGTTTTTT
J gene: TRBJ1-4
clone size: NA
D gene: NA
V gene: TRBV2

CDR3 protein: CASSLLGEAYGYTF
CDR3 DNA: TGTGCCAGCAGTTTGTTGGGGGAGGCATATGGCTACACCTTC
J gene: TRBJ1-2
clone size: few
D gene: NA
V gene: TRBV28

CDR3 protein: CAAAVLAGDHEQFF
CDR3 DNA: TGTGCCGCAGCAGTGCTAGCGGGAGATCATGAGCAGTTCTTC
J gene: TRBJ2-1
clone size: NA
D gene: TRBD2
V gene: TRBV27

CDR3 protein: CASSSGGGNGSYNEQFF
CDR3 DNA: TGTGCCAGCAGCTCCGGGGGAGGCAATGGCTCCTACAATGAGCAGTTCTTC
J gene: TRBJ2-1
clone size: NA
D gene: NA
V gene: TRBV11-2

CDR3 protein: CASSLGADEQYF
CDR3 DNA: TGCGCCAGCAGCTTGGGCGCGGACGAGCAGTACTTC
J gene: TRBJ2-7
clone size: NA
D gene: NA
V gene: TRBV5-1

CDR3 protein: CASSQKAGGSSGSYNEQFF
CDR3 DNA: TGTGCCAGCAGCCAAAAAGCGGGGGGTTCCTCCGGCTCCTACAATGAGCAGTTCTTC
J gene: TRBJ2-1
clone size: NA
D gene: TRBD2
V gene: TRBV4-2

CDR3 protein: CASSPRGGVTDTQYF
CDR3 DNA: TGTGCCAGCAGCCCCCGGGGGGGAGTCACAGATACGCAGTATTTT
J gene: TRBJ2-3
clone size: NA
D gene: TRBD2
V gene: TRBV7-3

CDR3 protein: CASSPPNRVHNSPLHF
CDR3 DNA: TGTGCCAGCTCACCGCCAAACAGGGTTCATAATTCACCCCTCCACTTT
J gene: TRBJ1-6
clone size: NA
D gene: NA
V gene: TRBV18

CDR3 protein: CASREELAGPLPNTGELFF
CDR3 DNA: TGCGCCAGCAGGGAGGAACTAGCGGGACCACTCCCGAACACCGGGGAGCTGTTTTTT
J gene: TRBJ2-2
clone size: NA
D gene: TRBD2
V gene: TRBV4-1

CDR3 protein: CASSAGRSYNEQFF
CDR3 DNA: TGTGCCAGCAGTGCAGGGCGCTCCTACAATGAGCAGTTCTTC
J gene: TRBJ2-1
clone size: NA
D gene: NA
V gene: TRBV6-5

CDR3 protein: CASSSRQGAYEQYF
CDR3 DNA: TGTGCCAGCAGCTCTCGACAGGGCGCCTACGAGCAGTACTTC
J gene: TRBJ2-7
clone size: NA
D gene: TRBD1
V gene: TRBV7-2

CDR3 protein: CSVQGDSGNTIYF
CDR3 DNA: TGCAGCGTTCAGGGTGACTCTGGAAACACCATATATTTT
J gene: TRBJ1-3
clone size: many
D gene: NA
V gene: TRBV29-1

CDR3 protein: CASSMGRVTPNTGELFF
CDR3 DNA: TGTGCCAGTAGTATGGGCAGGGTTACTCCGAACACCGGGGAGCTGTTTTTT
J gene: TRBJ2-2
clone size: many
D gene: NA
V gene: TRBV19

CDR3 protein: CASSVAPSRARTGELFF
CDR3 DNA: TGTGCCAGCAGCGTAGCCCCTAGCCGCGCGAGGACCGGGGAGCTGTTTTTT
J gene: TRBJ2-2
clone size: NA
D gene: NA
V gene: TRBV9

CDR3 protein: CASSVSVGKLFF
CDR3 DNA: TGTGCCAGCAGTGTCAGCGTCGGAAAACTGTTTTTT
J gene: TRBJ1-4
clone size: few
D gene: NA
V gene: TRBV2

CDR3 protein: CASSYWIGQGAGGYTF
CDR3 DNA: TGTGCCAGCAGTTACTGGATAGGACAGGGTGCGGGTGGCTACACCTTC
J gene: TRBJ1-2
clone size: few
D gene: TRBD1
V gene: TRBV6-5

CDR3 protein: CASGRHYNQPQHF
CDR3 DNA: TGTGCCAGTGGGAGGCATTACAATCAGCCCCAGCATTTT
J gene: TRBJ1-5
clone size: NA
D gene: NA
V gene: TRBV9

CDR3 protein: CASSSPGYGNIQYF
CDR3 DNA: TGTGCCAGCAGCTCACCAGGGTATGGAAACATTCAGTACTTC
J gene: TRBJ2-4
clone size: NA
D gene: NA
V gene: TRBV7-3